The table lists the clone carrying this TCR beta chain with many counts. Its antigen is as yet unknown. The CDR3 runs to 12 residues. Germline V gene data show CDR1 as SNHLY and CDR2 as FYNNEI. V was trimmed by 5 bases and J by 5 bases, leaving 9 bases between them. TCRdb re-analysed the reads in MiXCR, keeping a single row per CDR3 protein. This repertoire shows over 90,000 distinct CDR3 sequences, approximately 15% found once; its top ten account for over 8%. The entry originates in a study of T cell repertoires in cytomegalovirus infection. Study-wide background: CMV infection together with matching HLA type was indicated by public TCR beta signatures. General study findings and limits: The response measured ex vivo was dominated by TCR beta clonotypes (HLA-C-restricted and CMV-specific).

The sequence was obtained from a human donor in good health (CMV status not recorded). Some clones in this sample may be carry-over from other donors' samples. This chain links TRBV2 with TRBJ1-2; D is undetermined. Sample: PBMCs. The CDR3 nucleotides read TGTGCCAGCAGTCGACCGGGGTATGGCTACACCTTC. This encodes CASSRPGYGYTF.